The 22 T cell receptor beta chains in this list originate from one sample, sequenced in a study of T cells in localized non-small cell lung cancer. The assay was immunoSEQ multiplex PCR, and TCRdb's table has in-frame clones only and misses some. This sample has fewer than 50,000 clones, with about 80% found just once. The source material was PBMCs, sampled before any cancer treatment. These TCRs come from a man aged 40 to 75 with stage II lung adenocarcinoma.

This clone was found a few times. The gene calls are TRBV5-4 and TRBJ2-5, with a possible D match to TRBD1 (8 bases). The germline V and J ends were trimmed by 5 bases and 5 bases, with 16 bases remaining between them. CDR3 length: 14 amino acids. The germline V gene has CDR1 SGHNT and CDR2 YYREEE (reference sequence). This chain's CDR3 is CASSSTGEGETQYF. In DNA form, the CDR3 reads TGTGCCAGCAGTTCGACAGGGGAGGGCGAGACCCAGTACTTC.

This clone was counted a single time. CDR3 amino acids: CASSFRTGSTDTQYF. In DNA form, the CDR3 reads TGTGCCAGCAGCTTTAGGACAGGTAGCACAGATACGCAGTATTTT. The chain combines TRBV5-6 with TRBJ2-3; 7 bases agree with TRBD1. With V trimmed by 2 bases and J by 0 bases, 3 bases remained unmatched. Germline V gene lookup returns CDR1 SGHDT and CDR2 YYEEEE. The CDR3 spans 15 residues.

V and J are TRBV2 and TRBJ2-7, with no clear D. V lost 3 bases and J lost 2, with 8 bases in between. This CDR3 is 13 amino acids long. Germline V lookup: CDR1 SNHLY, CDR2 FYNNEI. CDR3 sequence reads: CASSEERPYEQYF. For the CDR3, the DNA is TGTGCCAGCAGTGAGGAGCGTCCCTACGAGCAGTACTTC.

The J gene is TRBJ2-1, the V gene TRBV4-1; D remains unclear. Trimming cost V 0 bases and J 7 bases, with 4 bases left between them. The germline CDR1 and CDR2 sequences are MGHRA and YSYEKL. The CDR3 contains 12 residues. CDR3 sequence reads: CASSQETNEQFF. Written as DNA, the CDR3 is TGCGCCAGCAGCCAAGAGACGAATGAGCAGTTCTTC.

This clone appeared a few times. The chain couples TRBV28 to TRBJ1-5; the D is unclear. V was cut by 5 bases and J by 6 bases, with 8 bases left in between. The CDR3 is made up of 12 amino acids. CDR1 and CDR2 (germline): MDHEN, SYDVKM. In DNA, the CDR3 is TGTGCCAGCAGTGTCGCGAGTCAGCCCCAGCATTTT. This translates into CASSVASQPQHF.

The chain recombines TRBV28 with TRBJ2-1; no firm D call. V was shortened by 5 bases and J by 2 bases, with 4 bases between the two germline ends. The CDR3 length is 12 residues. Looked up from germline, CDR1 is MDHEN and CDR2 is SYDVKM. CDR3 DNA: TGTGCCAGCAGTAACACCTACAATGAGCAGTTCTTC. Protein: CASSNTYNEQFF.

The chain joins TRBV6-5 to TRBJ2-5, with 9 bases fitting TRBD1. CDR1 and CDR2 (germline): MNHEY, SVGAGI. The CDR3 is 13 amino acids. V gave up 6 bases and J gave up 5 bases; unmatched junction bases: 4. DNA for the CDR3: TGTGCCAGCAGCCCACAGGGGGCGGAGACCCAGTACTTC. Protein: CASSPQGAETQYF.

The chain has TRBV5-5 and TRBJ1-2; D is perhaps TRBD1 (5 bases). The V end was cut by 0 bases, the J end by 5 bases, with 8 bases between. The germline V gene encodes CDR1 SGHKS and CDR2 YYEKEE (reference sequence). The CDR3 runs 13 residues. Written as DNA, the CDR3 is TGTGCCAGCAGCTTGGCCGACAGTTATGGCTACACCTTC. Translation gives CASSLADSYGYTF.

V usage is TRBV6-5 and J usage is TRBJ1-1, with D perhaps matching TRBD1 (5 bases). V lost 0 bases, J lost 0 bases, and 8 bases lay in between. CDR3 size: 15 residues. The germline V gene encodes CDR1 MNHEY and CDR2 SVGAGI. CDR3 sequence reads: CASSYSGGMNTEAFF. Written as DNA, the CDR3 is TGTGCCAGCAGTTACTCTGGGGGAATGAACACTGAAGCTTTCTTT.

This clone was found a few times. CDR3: CASSYTEPFYEQYF. The CDR3 bases are TGTGCCAGCAGTTACACGGAACCATTTTACGAGCAGTACTTC. This chain uses TRBV6-6 with TRBJ2-7; D gene unclear. The CDR3 is 14 amino acids. Germline values: CDR1 MNHNY, CDR2 SVGAGI (reference sequence). V lost 2 bases and J 4 bases, leaving 12 bases between the germline ends.

The count of this clone is one. The chain is built from TRBV5-5 and TRBJ1-5; D gene uncertain. Trimming took off 1 base at V and 3 bases at J, with 8 bases between the two ends. Germline V CDR1 and CDR2: SGHKS, YYEKEE (reference sequence). The CDR3 extends over 14 amino acids. In DNA form, the CDR3 reads TGTGCCAGCAGCTTGCTAGTGTACAATCAGCCCCAGCATTTT. Amino acids: CASSLLVYNQPQHF.

The rearrangement links TRBV19 to TRBJ1-2; weak D call: TRBD1 (5 bases). The CDR3 contains 13 residues. V lost 3 bases, J lost 2 bases, and 7 bases lay in between. The germline gives CDR1 LNHDA, CDR2 SQIVND (reference sequence). The CDR3 coding sequence is TGTGCCAGTAGTATTTCAGGGAACTATGGCTACACCTTC. Translating gives CASSISGNYGYTF.

This chain links TRBV5-1 with TRBJ2-2, with D unclear. The V end was cut by 0 bases, the J end by 5 bases, with 5 bases between. CDR3 length: 13 residues. CDR1 and CDR2 (germline): SGHRS, YFSETQ. CDR3 nucleotides: TGCGCCAGCAGCTTGGAGGGTACCGGGGAGCTGTTTTTT. Translation: CASSLEGTGELFF.

To note about this clone: Different DNA sequences within this sample yield the same CDR3. This chain joins TRBV23-1 and TRBJ2-1; a weak D match, TRBD1 (6 bases). TRBV23-1 is an open reading frame, and its role is uncertain. Trimming removed 2 bases at V and 4 bases at J, with 15 bases between. The CDR3 spans 16 residues. CDR3: CASSQRGGREYNEQFF. In DNA, the CDR3 is TGCGCCAGCAGTCAAAGAGGGGGTCGGGAATACAATGAGCAGTTCTTC.

This clone appeared a single time. The rearrangement links TRBV27 to TRBJ1-1; D gene unclear. The CDR3 contains 15 residues. In germline, CDR1 is MNHEY, CDR2 SMNVEV (reference sequence). Trimming stripped 3 bases from V and 0 bases from J, with 11 bases between. This chain's CDR3 is CASSLQYPMNTEAFF. CDR3 coding DNA: TGTGCCAGCAGTTTGCAGTATCCAATGAACACTGAAGCTTTCTTT.

J is TRBJ2-5 and V is TRBV11-3, with D perhaps matching TRBD1 (6 bases). Germline CDR1 is SGHNT and CDR2 is YENEEA. Trimming removed 5 bases at V and 3 bases at J, with 22 bases between. The CDR3 totals 17 residues. The chain's CDR3 is CASSAFWTVFHKETQYF. CDR3 nucleotide sequence: TGTGCCAGCAGCGCATTTTGGACAGTATTTCATAAAGAGACCCAGTACTTC. The whole variable domain, remainder taken from reference TRBV11-3 and TRBJ2-5, is EAGVVQSPRYKIIEKKQPVAFWCNPISGHNTLYWYLQNLGQGPELLIRYENEEAVDDSQLPKDRFSAERLKGVDSTLKIQPAELGDSAVYLCASSAFWTVFHKETQYFGPGTRLLVL.

The chain links TRBV7-2 to TRBJ1-2, with 11 nucleotides matching TRBD1. The J segment lost 4 bases and the V segment lost 5 bases, leaving 3 bases of the junction unmatched. This CDR3 has 14 residues. CDR1 is SGHTA, CDR2 FQGNSA, per germline. In DNA form, the CDR3 reads TGTGCCAGCAGCCCTGGACAGGGGGCCTATGGCTACACCTTC. This translates into CASSPGQGAYGYTF. Using reference TRBV7-2 and TRBJ1-2 for the parts outside the CDR3, the full variable domain is GAGVSQSPSNKVTEKGKDVELRCDPISGHTALYWYRQSLGQGLEFLIYFQGNSAPDKSGLPSDRFSAERTGGSVSTLTIQRTQQEDSAVYLCASSPGQGAYGYTFGSGTRLTVV.

V gene TRBV5-1 combines with J gene TRBJ2-3; D is perhaps TRBD2 (6 bases). This CDR3 spans 14 amino acids. The V end lost 5 bases, the J end lost 3 bases, and 13 bases lay between the germline ends. CDR1 is SGHRS and CDR2 is YFSETQ in the germline V gene. The CDR3 spells CASSITSQTDTQYF. CDR3 nucleotides: TGCGCCAGCAGTATAACTAGCCAAACAGATACGCAGTATTTT. The whole variable domain, remainder taken from reference TRBV5-1 and TRBJ2-3, is KAGVTQTPRYLIKTRGQQVTLSCSPISGHRSVSWYQQTPGQGLQFLFEYFSETQRNKGNFPGRFSGRQFSNSRSEMNVSTLELGDSALYLCASSITSQTDTQYFGPGTRLTVL.

V and J are TRBV27 and TRBJ2-7; TRBD2 agrees at 10 bases. Trimming took 7 bases from V and 2 from J; bases not matched to a gene: 8. The CDR3 consists of 15 residues. CDR1 is MNHEY, CDR2 SMNVEV, per germline (reference sequence). CDR3 sequence: CASKQLAGMAYEQYF. The CDR3 nucleotides are TGTGCCAGCAAACAACTAGCGGGAATGGCCTACGAGCAGTACTTC.

The chain couples TRBV28 to TRBJ1-5, with D possibly matching TRBD1 (6 bases). Germline loops: CDR1 MDHEN, CDR2 SYDVKM. The CDR3 has 15 residues. Trimming pared 3 bases from V and 7 bases from J, leaving 16 bases between. The CDR3 is CASSFRSGAGQPQHF. In DNA form, the CDR3 reads TGTGCCAGCAGTTTTAGGTCAGGGGCAGGCCAGCCCCAGCATTTT.

The chain uses TRBV5-4 and TRBJ2-1; no definite D call. With 1 base removed from V and 6 bases from J, the gap between germline ends came to 8 bases. The CDR3 is 13 amino acids. CDR1 and CDR2 from the germline V gene are SGHNT and YYREEE (reference sequence). The CDR3, as DNA: TGTGCCAGCAGCTTGCTAGGTGCCAATGAGCAGTTCTTC. Amino acids: CASSLLGANEQFF.

The V and J genes are TRBV5-1 and TRBJ2-1, with D perhaps TRBD1 (6 bases). Germline loops: CDR1 SGHRS, CDR2 YFSETQ. V lost 1 base, J lost 6 bases, and 11 bases lay in between. There are 14 residues in the CDR3. The CDR3 coding sequence is TGCGCCAGCAGCTTGTTAGCCAGGGGCAATGAGCAGTTCTTC. It encodes CASSLLARGNEQFF.